Listed here are 13 T cell receptor beta chains from one sample, sequenced in a study of T cell responses to AZD1222 COVID-19 vaccine. Sequencing was performed with immunoSEQ multiplex PCR; in TCRdb, only in-frame clones are kept and a portion is missing. The data contain roughly 78,000 clones, about 82% of them singletons. Sequencing was performed on peripheral blood, taken on day 0 of AZD1222 vaccination. The origin of the receptors is an adult in good health.

This chain connects TRBV7-6 to TRBJ1-4; D uncertain. This CDR3 is built from 16 residues. Trimming stripped 5 bases from V and 1 base from J, with 14 bases between. Germline assignment: CDR1 SGHVS and CDR2 FNYEAQ. The CDR3 region has the DNA TGTGCCAGCAGCCCCGGGCGCCAGCTAACTAATGAAAAACTGTTTTTT. Translation: CASSPGRQLTNEKLFF.

The V call is TRBV6-5, the J call TRBJ1-1; 7 positions match TRBD1. CDR3 length equals 14 residues. J gave up 4 bases and V 5 bases, and 7 bases lay outside the gene matches. Germline values: CDR1 MNHEY, CDR2 SVGAGI. CDR3 sequence reads: CASSRQGGLTEAFF. DNA of the CDR3: TGTGCCAGCAGTAGACAGGGTGGACTCACTGAAGCTTTCTTT.

J is TRBJ2-1 and V is TRBV11-3; possibly TRBD2 for D (5 bases). Germline CDR1 SGHNT, CDR2 YENEEA. CDR3 length: 14 residues. V lost 5 bases, J lost 5 bases, and 13 bases lay in between. In DNA, the CDR3 is TGTGCCAGCAGCCCTGGGGAGATCCACAATGAGCAGTTCTTC. Protein sequence: CASSPGEIHNEQFF.

V gene TRBV4-2 combines with J gene TRBJ2-3; D perhaps matches TRBD2 (5 bases). This CDR3 contains 17 residues. Germline V gene data show CDR1 as LGHNA and CDR2 as YNFKEQ. V was trimmed by 3 bases and J by 6 bases, leaving 22 bases between them. The CDR3 region has the DNA TGTGCCAGCAGCCAGAGGACCTCTAGCAGTGAAGCGGATACGCAGTATTTT. This gives the protein CASSQRTSSSEADTQYF.

V gene TRBV5-1 combines with J gene TRBJ2-2; TRBD1 aligns across 8 bases. The germline V gene encodes CDR1 SGHRS and CDR2 YFSETQ. CDR3 size: 16 residues. The V and J ends lost 4 bases and 5 bases, in that order; junction bases with no gene match: 10. In nucleotides, the CDR3 is TGCGCCAGCAGCCCGACGACAGGGGAAGTGACCGGGGAGCTGTTTTTT. This gives the protein CASSPTTGEVTGELFF. The full variable domain, in which reference TRBV5-1 and TRBJ2-2 provide the parts outside the CDR3, is KAGVTQTPRYLIKTRGQQVTLSCSPISGHRSVSWYQQTPGQGLQFLFEYFSETQRNKGNFPGRFSGRQFSNSRSEMNVSTLELGDSALYLCASSPTTGEVTGELFFGEGSRLTVL.

The rearrangement uses TRBV6-4 and TRBJ2-7; TRBD2 aligns across 11 bases. This CDR3 is built from 15 residues. With V trimmed by 8 bases and J by 3 bases, 9 bases remained unmatched. Germline V gene data show CDR1 as MRHNA and CDR2 as SNTAGT. CDR3 DNA: TGTGCCAGCGTGAGTACTAGCGGGGGAAGCTACGAGCAGTACTTC. Translation: CASVSTSGGSYEQYF.

The CDR3, as DNA: TGTGCCAGCACCGACGACAGGGACCCCAATCAGCCCCAGCATTTT. Amino acids: CASTDDRDPNQPQHF. This chain uses TRBV28 with TRBJ1-5; TRBD1 agrees at 7 bases. The CDR3 covers 15 residues. V was pared by 7 bases and J by 3 bases, with 9 bases of the junction left unmatched. CDR1 is MDHEN, CDR2 SYDVKM, per germline. Complete variable domain (other parts from reference TRBV28 and TRBJ1-5): DVKVTQSSRYLVKRTGEKVFLECVQDMDHENMFWYRQDPGLGLRLIYFSYDVKMKEKGDIPEGYSVSREKKERFSLILESASTNQTSMYLCASTDDRDPNQPQHFGDGTRLSIL.

The V and J genes are TRBV7-9 and TRBJ2-7; 12 bases fit TRBD2. Germline values: CDR1 SEHNR, CDR2 FQNEAQ (reference sequence). The CDR3 sequence is 15 residues long. V shed 4 bases and J 7 bases; nucleotides not matched to a gene: 8. CDR3 in amino acids: CASSWSSGLAGEQYF. CDR3 nucleotides: TGTGCCAGCAGCTGGTCTTCGGGACTAGCGGGTGAGCAGTACTTC.

The CDR3 DNA follows: TGTGCCAGCAGCCAAGCCCCGGGACAGGCATACGAGCAGTACTTC. Amino acid sequence: CASSQAPGQAYEQYF. J is TRBJ2-7 and V is TRBV4-2; TRBD1 matches 8 bases. CDR1 is LGHNA and CDR2 is YNFKEQ in the germline V gene. With V trimmed by 1 base and J by 4 bases, 6 bases remained unmatched. The CDR3 spans 15 residues.

This chain connects TRBV9 to TRBJ1-1, with TRBD1 identical over 8 bases. CDR3 length: 14 amino acids. The ends lost 3 bases at V and 1 base at J; junction bases unmatched: 2. In germline, CDR1 is SGDLS, CDR2 YYNGEE. CDR3 in DNA: TGTGCCAGCAGCGGACAGGGGTGGAACACTGAAGCTTTCTTT. Translated, it gives CASSGQGWNTEAFF.

The chain recombines TRBV6-5 with TRBJ1-6, with no clear D. The CDR3 loop spans 13 amino acids. Germline V gene data show CDR1 as MNHEY and CDR2 as SVGAGI. V lost 11 bases and J 0 bases, leaving 8 bases between the germline ends. The CDR3 nucleotides are TGTGCCGCTAGGAGCTCCTATAATTCACCCCTCCACTTT. Residues: CAARSSYNSPLHF.

The gene calls are TRBV4-1 and TRBJ2-7; TRBD2 is a possible D gene (6 bases). The germline V and J ends were trimmed by 3 bases and 4 bases, with 19 bases remaining between them. CDR3 length: 16 residues. Looked up from germline, CDR1 is MGHRA and CDR2 is YSYEKL. The DNA of the CDR3 is TGCGCCAGCAGCCATGGACTAACGGGAGCCATTTACGAGCAGTACTTC. It is translated as CASSHGLTGAIYEQYF.

On this clone: A read error may account for a junction end that differs from germline. The gene calls are TRBV7-7 and TRBJ1-1, with D possibly matching TRBD1 (5 bases). The CDR3 runs to 13 residues. CDR1 is SSHAT and CDR2 is FNYEAQ in the germline V gene (reference sequence). This chain's CDR3 is CASSREWGSEAFF. CDR3 coding DNA: TGTGCTAGCAGCCGTGAGTGGGGGAGTGAAGCTTTCTTT. The full variable domain, rest sourced from reference TRBV7-7 and TRBJ1-1, is GAGVSQSPRYKVTKRGQDVTLRCDPISSHATLYWYQQALGQGPEFLTYFNYEAQPDKSGLPSDRFSAERPEGSISTLTIQRTEQRDSAMYRCASSREWGSEAFFGQGTRLTVV.